This T cell receptor beta chain was documented in a study of blood T cell repertoires in COVID-19. This clone turned up a few times. A read error may produce the germline difference seen at one junction end. The table came from immunoSEQ multiplex PCR; TCRdb's copy has only in-frame clones and leaves some out. Among around 150,000 clones, roughly 73% were seen once, and the ten largest hold around 9.5%. The CDR3 spans 13 residues. CDR1 is SGHTA and CDR2 is FQGNSA in the germline V gene. This TCR derives from a woman in her forties or fifties with active or convalescent COVID-19. The specimen was peripheral blood. The chain uses TRBV7-2 and TRBJ2-5; tentatively, D is TRBD1 (6 bases). The CDR3 is CASRRTEQGTQYF. DNA of the CDR3: TGTGCCAGCAGACGGACAGAACAAGGGACCCAGTACTTC.